These T cell receptor beta chains were read from a single sample in a study of CD8 T cells in Susac syndrome. TCRdb itself ran the immunoSEQ multiplex PCR reads through MiXCR, one entry per CDR3 protein. The sample lists about 120,000 distinct CDR3 sequences, 90% to 95% occurring once. Sequences were obtained from CD8+ T cells from PBMCs. The origin of the receptors is a human donor with Susac syndrome. CDR3s include the opening cysteine and the closing phenylalanine or tryptophan. D genes are given only for firm matches. Part of the rows lack a size; the others show once, few, many or a class for expanded clones.

abundance	d_gene	v_gene	j_gene	CDR3aa	CDR3nt
-	-	TRBV30	TRBJ1-5	CAWSVSGNQPQHF	TGTGCCTGGAGTGTGTCCGGCAATCAGCCCCAGCATTTT
-	TRBD2	TRBV27	TRBJ2-2	CASSLIREGTGELFF	TGTGCCAGCAGTTTAATTCGGGAGGGTACCGGGGAGCTGTTTTTT
-	-	TRBV20-1	TRBJ2-1	CSAELSHRDLAYNEQFF	TGCAGTGCCGAACTCAGTCACAGGGACCTTGCATACAATGAGCAGTTCTTC
-	TRBD2	TRBV20-1	TRBJ2-7	CSASLLAGLTYEQYF	TGCAGTGCTAGTCTACTAGCGGGACTAACCTACGAGCAGTACTTC
-	-	TRBV9	TRBJ1-1	CASSVGAGGGTEAFF	TGTGCCAGCAGCGTAGGTGCGGGGGGCGGCACTGAAGCTTTCTTT
-	TRBD1	TRBV12-3/TRBV12-4	TRBJ1-2	CASSFSSGGVRYTF	TGTGCCAGCAGTTTTTCTTCAGGGGGCGTTCGCTACACCTTC
-	TRBD2	TRBV6-5	TRBJ2-3	CASSFSGTSGSDTQYF	TGTGCCAGCAGTTTTTCCGGGACTAGCGGGTCGGATACGCAGTATTTT
-	-	TRBV12-3/TRBV12-4	TRBJ2-7	CASSSTGLAYEQYF	TGTGCCAGCAGTTCCACAGGGTTAGCCTACGAGCAGTACTTC
-	TRBD1	TRBV20-1	TRBJ1-4	CSASWDRGVEKLFF	TGCAGTGCAAGTTGGGACAGGGGAGTTGAAAAACTGTTTTTT
-	-	TRBV12-3/TRBV12-4	TRBJ2-7	CASSLETGYEQYF	TGTGCCAGCAGTTTGGAAACTGGCTACGAGCAGTACTTC
-	TRBD1	TRBV30	TRBJ2-5	CAWSRRTGFGETQYF	TGTGCCTGGAGTCGTAGGACAGGGTTTGGGGAGACCCAGTACTTC
-	TRBD2	TRBV7-2	TRBJ2-1	CASSPILGLAGAGEFF	TGTGCCAGCAGCCCCATACTTGGACTAGCGGGGGCAGGGGAGTTCTTC
-	-	TRBV4-1	TRBJ2-1	CASSQDPRGSEQFF	TGCGCCAGCAGCCAAGATCCGCGAGGCTCCGAGCAGTTCTTC
-	-	TRBV4-2	TRBJ1-2	CASSQVWGNRFSNYGYTF	TGTGCCAGCAGCCAAGTGTGGGGCAACAGATTCTCTAACTATGGCTACACCTTC
-	TRBD2	TRBV11-2	TRBJ2-2	CASSSSPTGGSDTGELFF	TGTGCCAGCAGCTCTAGCCCAACGGGAGGGTCGGACACCGGGGAGCTGTTTTTT
-	TRBD2	TRBV20-1	TRBJ2-7	CSARPNTRLADYEQYF	TGCAGTGCTAGGCCGAACACCAGACTAGCGGACTACGAGCAGTACTTC
-	-	TRBV2	TRBJ2-7	CASSEAGQVSSGEQYF	TGTGCCAGCAGTGAAGCGGGACAAGTTAGTTCGGGGGAGCAGTACTTC
-	-	TRBV7-8	TRBJ1-2	CASSLPLGSSYGYTF	TGTGCCAGCAGCTTACCACTCGGGTCAAGCTATGGCTACACCTTC
-	-	TRBV3-1	TRBJ2-5	CASSQDPGAAETQYF	TGTGCCAGCAGCCAAGATCCTGGGGCGGCGGAGACCCAGTACTTC
-	TRBD1	TRBV12-3/TRBV12-4	TRBJ2-7	CASSPWDRVGSYEQYF	TGTGCCAGCAGTCCTTGGGACAGGGTCGGCTCCTACGAGCAGTACTTC
-	-	TRBV7-9	TRBJ1-1	CAVITNTEAFF	TGTGCCGTGATCACGAACACTGAAGCTTTCTTT
-	-	TRBV7-9	TRBJ2-2	CASSLGLGTGELFF	TGTGCCAGCAGCTTAGGATTGGGGACCGGGGAGCTGTTTTTT
-	-	TRBV21-1	TRBJ2-7	CASSKKADQAYEQYF	TGTGCCAGCAGCAAAAAGGCCGATCAGGCCTACGAGCAGTACTTC
-	-	TRBV9	TRBJ1-6	CASSGVPGGLHF	TGTGCCAGCAGCGGAGTCCCGGGCGGCCTCCACTTT
once	-	TRBV2	TRBJ1-2	CASSEGQSHTYGYTF	TGTGCCAGCAGTGAAGGACAGTCCCACACCTATGGCTACACCTTC
-	-	TRBV2	TRBJ2-7	CASNPETFSYEQYF	TGTGCCAGCAATCCGGAGACTTTCTCCTACGAGCAGTACTTC
-	-	TRBV9	TRBJ2-7	CASSDAGSMDEQYF	TGTGCCAGCAGCGATGCGGGGTCTATGGACGAGCAGTACTTC
-	-	TRBV7-8	TRBJ2-1	CASSLEGGKDEQFF	TGTGCCAGCAGCTTAGAGGGGGGGAAGGATGAGCAGTTCTTC
-	-	TRBV15	TRBJ2-1	CATSRDLTRRGHNEQFF	TGTGCCACCAGCAGAGATCTGACTAGACGGGGACACAATGAGCAGTTCTTC
-	-	TRBV5-1	TRBJ2-5	CASSLAVAGGAEETQYF	TGCGCCAGCAGCTTGGCCGTCGCAGGAGGCGCGGAAGAGACCCAGTACTTC
-	-	TRBV6-2/TRBV6-3	TRBJ2-7	CASSYWVYEQYF	TGTGCCAGCAGTTACTGGGTTTACGAGCAGTACTTC
-	-	TRBV4-3	TRBJ1-1	CASSQARTLNTEAFF	TGCGCCAGCAGCCAAGCCCGTACCCTAAACACTGAAGCTTTCTTT
few	-	TRBV12-3/TRBV12-4	TRBJ2-7	CASSLVETAYEQYF	TGTGCCAGCAGTTTAGTAGAGACAGCGTACGAGCAGTACTTC
few	-	TRBV4-2	TRBJ2-1	CASSQDRGSYNEQFF	TGTGCCAGCAGCCAAGATCGGGGCAGCTACAATGAGCAGTTCTTC
-	-	TRBV12-3/TRBV12-4	TRBJ2-7	CASTSTAWDEQYF	TGTGCCAGCACTTCCACAGCCTGGGACGAGCAGTACTTC
-	-	TRBV23-1	TRBJ2-7	CASSLGVLYEQYF	TGCGCCAGCAGTCTGGGGGTTCTCTACGAGCAGTACTTC
-	TRBD2	TRBV27	TRBJ2-3	CASSAGVWGTDTQYF	TGTGCCAGCAGTGCGGGAGTTTGGGGCACAGATACGCAGTATTTT
-	-	TRBV7-9	TRBJ1-6	CASSQSGISYNSPLHF	TGTGCCAGCAGCCAATCCGGGATCTCCTATAATTCACCCCTCCACTTT
-	-	TRBV28	TRBJ2-2	CASSLEGANTGELFF	TGTGCCAGCAGTTTGGAGGGGGCTAACACCGGGGAGCTGTTTTTT
-	-	TRBV9	TRBJ2-1	CASSVQGEGGSYNEQFF	TGTGCCAGCAGCGTACAAGGGGAAGGAGGCTCCTACAATGAGCAGTTCTTC